This T cell receptor (beta chain) was obtained from a study of blood T cell repertoires in COVID-19. The CDR3 spans 16 residues. The germline CDR1 and CDR2 sequences are SGHTA and FQGTGA. Unmatched junction bases numbered 8, after V lost 4 bases and J lost 6 bases. Data came from immunoSEQ multiplex PCR; TCRdb stores just in-frame clones and leaves some out. Of fewer than 200,000 clones listed, around 79% are singletons. The V call is TRBV7-3, the J call TRBJ2-2, with 10 bases fitting TRBD1. The sequenced sample consisted of peripheral blood. The sequence was collected from a woman in her 70s with acute or convalescent COVID-19. The CDR3 region is CASSWTGGGPSGELFF. The CDR3 nucleotides are TGTGCCAGCAGCTGGACAGGGGGAGGCCCCTCCGGGGAGCTGTTTTTT.